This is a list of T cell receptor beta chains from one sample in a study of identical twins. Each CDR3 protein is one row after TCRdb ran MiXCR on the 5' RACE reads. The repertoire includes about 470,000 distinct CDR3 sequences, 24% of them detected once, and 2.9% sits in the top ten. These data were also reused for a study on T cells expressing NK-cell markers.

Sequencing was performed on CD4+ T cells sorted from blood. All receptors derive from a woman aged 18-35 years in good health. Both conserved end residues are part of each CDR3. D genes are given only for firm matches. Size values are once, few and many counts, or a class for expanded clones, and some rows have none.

TGTGCCAGCAGTTCCTCGAGCCGAACAACTGAAGCTTTCTTT	CASSSSSRTTEAFF	NA	NA	TRBV12-3/TRBV12-4	TRBJ1-1
TGCGCCAGCAGCTTGGGGACTAGCGCGGGAGATGAGCAGTTCTTC	CASSLGTSAGDEQFF	NA	TRBD2	TRBV5-1	TRBJ2-1
TGTGCCACCAGCCCACGCCAGGGTAAAGCTTTCTTT	CATSPRQGKAFF	NA	NA	TRBV15	TRBJ1-1
TGCAGTGCTAGAGAGCAGGGGCCCCAAGGCTACACCTTC	CSAREQGPQGYTF	NA	NA	TRBV20-1	TRBJ1-2
TGCGCCAGCAGCTTGGCCGTTTCTAACACAGATACGCAGTATTTT	CASSLAVSNTDTQYF	few	NA	TRBV5-1	TRBJ2-3
TGTGCCAGCAGGCAATTCACTGAAGCTTTCTTT	CASRQFTEAFF	NA	NA	TRBV6-6	TRBJ1-1
TGTGCCAGCAGTGAAGATGCCAGTTATAACTACGAGCAGTACTTC	CASSEDASYNYEQYF	NA	NA	TRBV2	TRBJ2-7
TGCAGCCCCAGGGCAGGCCACGAGCAGTACTTC	CSPRAGHEQYF	few	NA	TRBV20-1	TRBJ2-7
TGTGCCAGCAGCTCTTGGACTAGCGGGGGCTACGAGCAGTACTTC	CASSSWTSGGYEQYF	NA	TRBD2	TRBV5-4	TRBJ2-7
TGCAGTGCTAGATCCGGGACTACCTACGAGCAGTACTTC	CSARSGTTYEQYF	NA	TRBD2	TRBV20-1	TRBJ2-7
TGTGCCATCAGTGGGGCGACGGAGCTTGCTAACTATGGCTACACCTTC	CAISGATELANYGYTF	few	NA	TRBV10-3	TRBJ1-2
TGCAGTGCTACCCGACAGACAGGGGGCTACGAGCAGTACTTC	CSATRQTGGYEQYF	NA	TRBD1	TRBV20-1	TRBJ2-7
TGCAGCGTGGTGACAGGGATGAACGAGCAGTACTTC	CSVVTGMNEQYF	NA	TRBD1	TRBV29-1	TRBJ2-7
TGCAGTGCTAGTGGAAAGCCGGGACGGAACACAGATACGCAGTATTTT	CSASGKPGRNTDTQYF	few	NA	TRBV20-1	TRBJ2-3
TGCGCCAGCAGCTTGTCCAGGATACAAGAGACCCAGTACTTC	CASSLSRIQETQYF	few	NA	TRBV5-1	TRBJ2-5
TGTGCCAGCAGTATTTGGAGCTCTGGAAACACCATATATTTT	CASSIWSSGNTIYF	few	NA	TRBV12-3/TRBV12-4	TRBJ1-3
TGTGCTAGCGCGAGGGAAGAAGGGACTGAAGCTTTCTTT	CASAREEGTEAFF	few	NA	TRBV7-7	TRBJ1-1
TGCGCCAGCAGCGTTGTGTGGGGGAGGAGCACAGATACGCAGTATTTT	CASSVVWGRSTDTQYF	NA	NA	TRBV5-1	TRBJ2-3
TGCAGTGCTAACCCCCTGGACGCGAACACCGGGGAGCTGTTTTTT	CSANPLDANTGELFF	few	NA	TRBV20-1	TRBJ2-2
TGCAGTGCTACAACCATACAGGGTCTAGATACGCAGTATTTT	CSATTIQGLDTQYF	few	NA	TRBV20-1	TRBJ2-3
TGTGCCAGCATGGTAGCGGGAGCCTGGAGGGAGCAGTTCTTC	CASMVAGAWREQFF	NA	TRBD2	TRBV25-1	TRBJ2-1
TGTGCCAGCAGCTTAGAAGGGGGCGCTCTCCACGAGCAGTACTTC	CASSLEGGALHEQYF	few	TRBD1	TRBV7-9	TRBJ2-7
TGTGCCAGCACCCGGGACAGGACATCCTACGAGCAGTACTTC	CASTRDRTSYEQYF	NA	TRBD1	TRBV6-1	TRBJ2-7
TGTGCCAGCACCCTAGTGGGAGCGGGGCGTAATACGCAGTATTTT	CASTLVGAGRNTQYF	once	TRBD2	TRBV2	TRBJ2-3
TGTGCCAGCAGCTTCGGGGGACCCTACAATGAGCAGTTCTTC	CASSFGGPYNEQFF	few	NA	TRBV7-2	TRBJ2-1
TGCGCCAGCAGCTTGGACCCCCTAAACACTGAAGCTTTCTTT	CASSLDPLNTEAFF	many	NA	TRBV5-1	TRBJ1-1